Following are 9 T cell receptor beta chains from one sample sequenced in a study of PD-1 blockade in classical Hodgkin lymphoma. Repertoires were generated with immunoSEQ multiplex PCR, while TCRdb's copy carries only in-frame clones and drops some. The sample shows approximately 20,000 clones, 89% of them seen only once. Stated time point: newly diagnosed, previously untreated cHL patient sample. Magnetic negative selection served to purify CD4+ T cells out of PBMCs that had been thawed. Sequencing was carried out using CD4+ T cells from blood. Receptor source: a human donor with classical Hodgkin lymphoma.

The rearrangement uses TRBV14 and TRBJ1-2; D is ambiguous. The CDR3 extends over 14 amino acids. Germline assignment: CDR1 SGHDN and CDR2 FVKESK. Trimming took off 0 bases at V and 5 bases at J, with 10 bases between the two ends. The CDR3 reads CASSQDTIPYGYTF. The CDR3 bases are TGTGCCAGCAGCCAAGATACGATCCCATATGGCTACACCTTC.

This sequence joins TRBV4-3 and TRBJ2-1; 7 bases match TRBD2. V was pared by 1 base and J by 8 bases, with 5 bases of the junction left unmatched. The CDR3 sequence is 14 residues long. The V gene's germline CDR1 is LGHNA and CDR2 YSLEER. The CDR3 DNA sequence: TGCGCCAGCAGCCAAGGCGGGAGTCAGTATGAGCAGTTCTTC. Protein sequence: CASSQGGSQYEQFF.

The chain couples TRBV9 to TRBJ2-1, with D perhaps TRBD2 (6 bases). Germline V gene data show CDR1 as SGDLS and CDR2 as YYNGEE. V shed 0 bases and J shed 5 bases, with 15 bases lying between them. The CDR3 spans 16 residues. The CDR3 is CASSVAGRGRNNEQFF. The CDR3 DNA is TGTGCCAGCAGCGTAGCTGGGCGGGGAAGGAACAATGAGCAGTTCTTC.

This clone turned up a few times. The chain couples TRBV5-2 to TRBJ1-2. TRBV5-2 is a documented pseudogene. CDR3 length: 13 amino acids. CDR3 amino acids: CASNARKTYGYTF. CDR3 in DNA: TGTGCCAGCAACGCTCGAAAGACCTATGGCTACACCTTC.

This chain connects TRBV2 to TRBJ1-2; TRBD1 is a possible D gene (5 bases). Germline values: CDR1 SNHLY, CDR2 FYNNEI. Trimming removed 3 bases from V and 5 bases from J, with 10 bases in between. CDR3 length: 13 amino acids. The CDR3 protein is CASSDTGKYGYTF. The CDR3 DNA reads TGTGCCAGCAGTGATACAGGAAAGTATGGCTACACCTTC.

V gene TRBV2 combines with J gene TRBJ1-1, with D maybe TRBD1 (6 bases). The CDR3 totals 13 residues. Germline CDR1 is SNHLY and CDR2 is FYNNEI. V lost 4 bases and J lost 4, with 10 bases in between. The CDR3 is CASSGRGATEAFF. The CDR3 nucleotides are TGTGCCAGCAGTGGGAGGGGGGCCACTGAAGCTTTCTTT.

The chain joins TRBV2 to TRBJ2-2; no reliable D call. CDR3 size: 12 residues. CDR1 is SNHLY, CDR2 FYNNEI, per germline. V lost 4 bases to trimming and J lost 6 bases, with 6 bases between them. The DNA of the CDR3 is TGTGCCAGCAGTGTGACTCCCGGGGAGCTGTTTTTT. Its protein product is CASSVTPGELFF.

J is TRBJ1-1 and V is TRBV9; D uncertain. The CDR3 consists of 13 residues. Germline-derived CDR1 and CDR2 are SGDLS and YYNGEE. V gave up 0 bases and J gave up 1 base, with 4 bases separating them. CDR3 coding DNA: TGTGCCAGCAGCGTAGCCCCGAACACTGAAGCTTTCTTT. Translating it yields CASSVAPNTEAFF.

The chain links TRBV6-5 to TRBJ2-7; TRBD1 aligns across 7 bases. V trimming: 8 bases; J trimming: 2 bases; junction bases outside the gene matches: 6. This CDR3 has 13 amino acids. Germline V gene data show CDR1 as MNHEY and CDR2 as SVGAGI. Here the CDR3 DNA reads TGTGCCAGCGGTCGGACAGGACCCTACGAGCAGTACTTC. Its translation is CASGRTGPYEQYF.